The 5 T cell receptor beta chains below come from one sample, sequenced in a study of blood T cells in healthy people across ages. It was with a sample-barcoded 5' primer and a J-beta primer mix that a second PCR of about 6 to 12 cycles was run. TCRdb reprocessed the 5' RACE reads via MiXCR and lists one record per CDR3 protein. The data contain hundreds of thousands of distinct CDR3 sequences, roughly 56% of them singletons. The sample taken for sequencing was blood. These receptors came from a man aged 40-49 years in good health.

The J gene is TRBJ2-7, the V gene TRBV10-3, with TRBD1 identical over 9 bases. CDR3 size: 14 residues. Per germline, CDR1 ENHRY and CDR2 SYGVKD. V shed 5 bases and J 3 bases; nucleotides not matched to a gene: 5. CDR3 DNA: TGTGCCATCAGTTCCGGACAGGGGCACTACGAGCAGTACTTC. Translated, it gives CAISSGQGHYEQYF.

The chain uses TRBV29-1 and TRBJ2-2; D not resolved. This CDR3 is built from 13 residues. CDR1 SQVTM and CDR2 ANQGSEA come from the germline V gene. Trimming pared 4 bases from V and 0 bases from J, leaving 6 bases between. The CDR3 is CSVANTNTGELFF. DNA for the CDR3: TGCAGCGTTGCCAATACGAACACCGGGGAGCTGTTTTTT.

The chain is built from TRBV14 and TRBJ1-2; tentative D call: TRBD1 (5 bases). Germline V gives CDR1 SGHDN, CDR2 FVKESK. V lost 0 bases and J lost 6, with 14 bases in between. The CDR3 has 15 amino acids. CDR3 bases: TGTGCCAGCAGCCAAGATCGGGCAGGGTATCATGGCTACACCTTC. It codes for CASSQDRAGYHGYTF. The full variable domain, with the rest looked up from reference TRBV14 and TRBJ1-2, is EAGVTQFPSHSVIEKGQTVTLRCDPISGHDNLYWYRRVMGKEIKFLLHFVKESKQDESGMPNNRFLAERTGGTYSTLKVQPAELEDSGVYFCASSQDRAGYHGYTFGSGTRLTVV.

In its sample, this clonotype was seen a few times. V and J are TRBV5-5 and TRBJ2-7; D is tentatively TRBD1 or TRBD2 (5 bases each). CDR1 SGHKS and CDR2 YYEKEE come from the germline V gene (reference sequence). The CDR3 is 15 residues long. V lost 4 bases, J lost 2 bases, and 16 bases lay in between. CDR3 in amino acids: CASSRDGHGPYEQYF. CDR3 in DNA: TGTGCCAGCAGCCGGGACGGACATGGCCCCTACGAGCAGTACTTC.

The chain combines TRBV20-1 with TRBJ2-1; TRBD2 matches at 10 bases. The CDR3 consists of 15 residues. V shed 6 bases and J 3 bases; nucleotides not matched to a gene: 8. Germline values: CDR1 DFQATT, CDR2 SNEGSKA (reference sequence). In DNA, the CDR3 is TGCAGTGCGCCCCGGACTAGCGGCAACTACAATGAGCAGTTCTTC. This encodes CSAPRTSGNYNEQFF.